This T cell receptor beta chain is drawn from a study of blood T cell repertoires in COVID-19. Trimming cost V 5 bases and J 8 bases, with 18 bases left between them. Germline V gene data show CDR1 as SGHDN and CDR2 as FVKESK. The CDR3 covers 14 residues. TCRdb's copy holds only in-frame clones and misses some; the assay was immunoSEQ multiplex PCR. The sample contains about 160,000 clones, around 87% of which appear only once. This sequence joins TRBV14 and TRBJ1-2; D is ambiguous. The sequencing sample was made of PBMCs or T cells enriched from blood (not recorded which). The receptor was derived from a woman in her fifties or sixties who had recovered from COVID-19. The CDR3 coding sequence is TGTGCCAGCAGCGAGACAATGGCGGGTGACGGCTACACCTTC. Amino acid sequence: CASSETMAGDGYTF.